These T cell receptor beta chains were read from a single sample in a study of B cell selection in AIRE deficiency. Assay used: immunoSEQ multiplex PCR; TCRdb lists only in-frame clones, some missing. The sample comprises approximately 19,000 clones, 97% of which are singletons, and around 0.31% rests with the top ten. Source material: conventional CD4+ T cells sorted from PBMCs. These receptors were obtained from a human donor with AIRE deficiency. Both conserved end residues are part of each CDR3.

CDR3aa: CATSRVGADWNIQYF
v_gene: TRBV15
j_gene: TRBJ2-4

CDR3aa: CASSSYRDRGYGYTF
v_gene: TRBV7-6
j_gene: TRBJ1-2

CDR3aa: CASSFRRSGTEAFF
v_gene: TRBV2
j_gene: TRBJ1-1

CDR3aa: CASRTTGAANYGYTF
v_gene: TRBV6-5
j_gene: TRBJ1-2

CDR3aa: CASSLGFTYTEAFF
v_gene: TRBV11-3
j_gene: TRBJ1-1

CDR3aa: CASSLRHVEGYGYTF
v_gene: TRBV7-8
j_gene: TRBJ1-2

CDR3aa: CASSFEGRSIGSNQPQHF
v_gene: TRBV28
j_gene: TRBJ1-5

CDR3aa: CASSFTSGRAYGDTQYF
v_gene: TRBV11-3
j_gene: TRBJ2-3

CDR3aa: CASSLDQETQYF
v_gene: TRBV11-3
j_gene: TRBJ2-5

CDR3aa: CASSLTGQSFSYEQYF
v_gene: TRBV5-1
j_gene: TRBJ2-7

CDR3aa: CASRASSGNEQFF
v_gene: TRBV7-9
j_gene: TRBJ2-1

CDR3aa: CASSFSGSSYEQYF
v_gene: TRBV4-3
j_gene: TRBJ2-7

CDR3aa: CASSSRGRGNTIYF
v_gene: TRBV5-4
j_gene: TRBJ1-3

CDR3aa: CASSYSWRNYGYTF
v_gene: TRBV6-5
j_gene: TRBJ1-2

CDR3aa: CASSRGMEGNQPQHF
v_gene: TRBV7-9
j_gene: TRBJ1-5

CDR3aa: CAWSEGAELNTEAFF
v_gene: TRBV30
j_gene: TRBJ1-1

CDR3aa: CASSLNAPSGANVLTF
v_gene: TRBV18
j_gene: TRBJ2-6

CDR3aa: CASSQFQGGYEQYF
v_gene: TRBV4-3
j_gene: TRBJ2-7

CDR3aa: CASSTDRGNNQPQHF
v_gene: TRBV2
j_gene: TRBJ1-5

CDR3aa: CASSFTLAGVGNEQFF
v_gene: TRBV7-8
j_gene: TRBJ2-1

CDR3aa: CASSSGSSGTTIYF
v_gene: TRBV7-2
j_gene: TRBJ1-3

CDR3aa: CASSLTGRSSYNEQFF
v_gene: TRBV7-8
j_gene: TRBJ2-1

CDR3aa: CASSLQGLEGSYEQYF
v_gene: TRBV4-2
j_gene: TRBJ2-7

CDR3aa: CASRGDGLNEQFF
v_gene: TRBV7-3
j_gene: TRBJ2-1

CDR3aa: CAISILGQGNTEAFF
v_gene: TRBV10-3
j_gene: TRBJ1-1

CDR3aa: CASSQEPPRGDGKQFF
v_gene: TRBV4-1
j_gene: TRBJ2-1

CDR3aa: CASSLDLGATGELFF
v_gene: TRBV11-2
j_gene: TRBJ2-2

CDR3aa: CASSTGPFWNQPQHF
v_gene: TRBV28
j_gene: TRBJ1-5

CDR3aa: CASSRRSDTQYF
v_gene: TRBV14
j_gene: TRBJ2-3

CDR3aa: CASNPDRLGHINF
v_gene: TRBV6-1
j_gene: TRBJ1-5

CDR3aa: CASGRDTQYF
v_gene: TRBV28
j_gene: TRBJ2-3

CDR3aa: CASSLDRVNTEAFF
v_gene: TRBV7-2
j_gene: TRBJ1-1

CDR3aa: CASSWDSLNYGYTF
v_gene: TRBV7-3
j_gene: TRBJ1-2

CDR3aa: CASTFTLGLAGYNEQFF
v_gene: TRBV7-9
j_gene: TRBJ2-1

CDR3aa: CASSIDRLSTYEQYF
v_gene: TRBV7-2
j_gene: TRBJ2-7

CDR3aa: CASSLGTWGSGNTIYF
v_gene: TRBV5-1
j_gene: TRBJ1-3

CDR3aa: CASTRLAGGGHTQYF
v_gene: TRBV11-3
j_gene: TRBJ2-3

CDR3aa: CASSLRDGWNTEAFF
v_gene: TRBV11-3
j_gene: TRBJ1-1

CDR3aa: CASSQAGTSGLEQYF
v_gene: TRBV4-1
j_gene: TRBJ2-7

CDR3aa: CASSLSSDTQYF
v_gene: TRBV7-9
j_gene: TRBJ2-3

CDR3aa: CASSLGGRDTDTQYF
v_gene: TRBV5-4
j_gene: TRBJ2-3

CDR3aa: CAASGGGDEKLFF
v_gene: TRBV2
j_gene: TRBJ1-4

CDR3aa: CASGGGGGSYNEQFF
v_gene: TRBV6-5
j_gene: TRBJ2-1

CDR3aa: CASSSGTSYGYTF
v_gene: TRBV5-1
j_gene: TRBJ1-2

CDR3aa: CASSLGALAAQETQYF
v_gene: TRBV11-2
j_gene: TRBJ2-5

CDR3aa: CASSSATTGLVRNEQFF
v_gene: TRBV11-2
j_gene: TRBJ2-1

CDR3aa: CASSPKGLAMETQYF
v_gene: TRBV7-9
j_gene: TRBJ2-5

CDR3aa: CASRPMTPGGELFF
v_gene: TRBV25-1
j_gene: TRBJ2-2

CDR3aa: CASSPNHYEQYF
v_gene: TRBV18
j_gene: TRBJ2-7

CDR3aa: CASSLLAGGNTDTQYF
v_gene: TRBV7-2
j_gene: TRBJ2-3

CDR3aa: CASSGGTGRHEQYF
v_gene: TRBV10-2
j_gene: TRBJ2-7

CDR3aa: CASSPSGVRQPQHF
v_gene: TRBV27
j_gene: TRBJ1-5

CDR3aa: CATSRDKTSGNTIYF
v_gene: TRBV15
j_gene: TRBJ1-3

CDR3aa: CASSPLTRDTEAFF
v_gene: TRBV18
j_gene: TRBJ1-1

CDR3aa: CASSIGASTDTQYF
v_gene: TRBV27
j_gene: TRBJ2-3

CDR3aa: CASSQPSGLYNEQFF
v_gene: TRBV4-2
j_gene: TRBJ2-1

CDR3aa: CASSPTLSRGDTQYF
v_gene: TRBV4-1
j_gene: TRBJ2-3

CDR3aa: CASSPRAADEQYF
v_gene: TRBV18
j_gene: TRBJ2-7

CDR3aa: CASSPRLAIEQYF
v_gene: TRBV4-2
j_gene: TRBJ2-7

CDR3aa: CAWNAVSSPGTQYF
v_gene: TRBV30
j_gene: TRBJ2-5